These 17 T cell receptor beta chains originate from one sample sequenced in a study of cytomegalovirus exposure and HLA in healthy donors. Data came from immunoSEQ multiplex PCR; TCRdb stores just in-frame clones and leaves some out. This sample has under 75,000 clones, with 70% to 90% found just once. The sequencing sample was made of PBMCs. Every receptor here comes from a man younger than 40 in good health and CMV-seronegative.

This rearrangement joins TRBV4-2 to TRBJ1-4; D may be TRBD1 (6 bases). V was clipped by 0 bases and J by 6 bases, with 14 bases between them. Germline lookup yields CDR1 LGHNA and CDR2 YNFKEQ. The length of the CDR3 is 16 residues. CDR3 DNA: TGTGCCAGCAGCCAAGAGGGGGAGGGGGATTATGAAAAACTGTTTTTT. Encoded protein: CASSQEGEGDYEKLFF.

This clone was seen only once. The chain has TRBV7-9 and TRBJ2-1; D might be TRBD2 (6 bases). Germline-derived CDR1 and CDR2 are SEHNR and FQNEAQ (reference sequence). V was shortened by 11 bases and J by 4 bases, with 9 bases between the two germline ends. This CDR3 has 11 residues. Here the CDR3 reads CAGGIYNEQFF. The CDR3 nucleotides read TGTGCCGGGGGGATTTACAATGAGCAGTTCTTC.

The table lists this clone with a few counts. The chain links TRBV7-9 to TRBJ2-5, with 12 nucleotides matching TRBD2. This CDR3 region has 17 residues. V lost 5 bases to trimming and J lost 2 bases; unmatched junction nucleotides: 9. Germline V CDR1 and CDR2: SEHNR, FQNEAQ (reference sequence). In DNA form, the CDR3 reads TGTGCCAGCAGCCCCGGGACTAGCGGGCCACATCAAGAGACCCAGTACTTC. Residues: CASSPGTSGPHQETQYF.

The rearrangement uses TRBV10-3 and TRBJ2-7, with TRBD2 matching over 7 bases. Looked up from germline, CDR1 is ENHRY and CDR2 is SYGVKD. The J segment lost 1 base and the V segment lost 11 bases, leaving 5 bases of the junction unmatched. The CDR3 is 12 amino acids. In DNA form, the CDR3 reads TGTGCCGTCGCGGGGGTTTCCTACGAGCAGTACGTC. Encoded protein: CAVAGVSYEQYV.

The chain combines TRBV7-9 with TRBJ1-4; tentative D call: TRBD1 (5 bases). V gave up 0 bases and J gave up 4 bases, with 6 bases separating them. Germline CDR1 reads SEHNR; CDR2 reads FQNEAQ (reference sequence). The CDR3 has 14 amino acids. CDR3 region: CASSLARDNEKLFF. The CDR3 nucleotides read TGTGCCAGCAGCTTAGCCAGGGATAATGAAAAACTGTTTTTT.

This clone was observed once. V usage is TRBV6-1 and J usage is TRBJ2-1, with D perhaps matching TRBD2 (6 bases). V was cut by 2 bases and J by 3 bases, with 11 bases left in between. The CDR3 loop spans 15 amino acids. Per the germline V gene, CDR1 is MNHNS and CDR2 is SASEGT. The CDR3 coding sequence is TGTGCCAGCAGTGAAAGTAGCGGAGACTACAATGAGCAGTTCTTC. Its translation: CASSESSGDYNEQFF.

V and J are TRBV29-1 and TRBJ1-1; TRBD1 is a possible D gene (5 bases). Trimming took 5 bases from V and 7 from J, leaving 17 bases between them. The CDR3 contains 13 residues. CDR1 is SQVTM, CDR2 ANQGSEA, per germline. The CDR3 reads CSVQLRTTNEAFF. In nucleotides, the CDR3 is TGCAGCGTTCAGTTAAGGACAACGAATGAAGCTTTCTTT.

The rearrangement joins TRBV6-1 to TRBJ2-3, with 12 bases identical to TRBD2. The trim removed 4 bases at V and 4 bases at J, leaving 3 bases unmatched. This CDR3 comprises 15 residues. Per germline, CDR1 MNHNS and CDR2 SASEGT. The CDR3 loop is CASSVTSGGPDTQYF. CDR3 coding DNA: TGTGCCAGCAGTGTGACTAGCGGGGGCCCAGATACGCAGTATTTT.

The chain is built from TRBV2 and TRBJ2-3; D is ambiguous. Germline V gene data show CDR1 as SNHLY and CDR2 as FYNNEI. Trimming shortened V by 3 bases and J by 1 base, and 11 bases separated the two germline ends. The CDR3 is 15 residues long. Here the CDR3 reads CASSDERQGTDTQYF. The CDR3 nucleotides read TGTGCCAGCAGTGATGAGCGTCAAGGCACAGATACGCAGTATTTT.

In its sample, this clone was seen a few times. J is TRBJ2-2 and V is TRBV9; 8 bases line up with TRBD2. The CDR3 is 15 residues long. Trimming took 4 bases from V and 3 from J; bases not matched to a gene: 5. The germline CDR1 and CDR2 sequences are SGDLS and YYNGEE. CDR3 in DNA: TGTGCCAGCAGCCGGGGGGGTAGTGACACCGGGGAGCTGTTTTTT. Translation: CASSRGGSDTGELFF.

Only one count was recorded for this clone. The CDR3 loop reads CASSLGALETQYF. The DNA of the CDR3 is TGTGCCAGCAGCTTAGGGGCTCTGGAGACCCAGTACTTC. The chain employs TRBV7-3 and TRBJ2-5; maybe TRBD1 (5 bases). CDR3 length: 13 amino acids. The V gene lost 2 bases and the J gene lost 5 bases, with 9 bases spanning the gap. Germline loops: CDR1 SGHTA, CDR2 FQGTGA.

Comment on this clone: Other DNA sequences in the same sample also yield this CDR3. The V gene is TRBV6-5, the J gene TRBJ2-3, with D perhaps matching TRBD1 (5 bases). The germline V and J ends were trimmed by 6 bases and 5 bases, with 9 bases remaining between them. The CDR3 is made up of 12 amino acids. Germline V gives CDR1 MNHEY, CDR2 SVGAGI. The CDR3 nucleotides read TGTGCCAGCAGGTCAGGGCTAGATACGCAGTATTTT. Translating it yields CASRSGLDTQYF.

This rearrangement joins TRBV4-1 to TRBJ2-2; 15 nucleotides agree with TRBD2. With V trimmed by 3 bases and J by 1 base, 3 bases remained unmatched. CDR3 length: 18 amino acids. Germline lookup yields CDR1 MGHRA and CDR2 YSYEKL. The CDR3 reads CASSQRGLAGGNTGELFF. The CDR3 nucleotides read TGCGCCAGCAGCCAGCGGGGACTAGCGGGGGGGAACACCGGGGAGCTGTTTTTT.

This chain links TRBV28 with TRBJ1-2; D possibly corresponds to TRBD1 (5 bases). V was shortened by 3 bases and J by 4 bases, with 15 bases between the two germline ends. The CDR3 is 15 residues long. CDR1 is MDHEN and CDR2 is SYDVKM in the germline V gene. CDR3 DNA: TGTGCCAGCAGTTTCTCTGCAGGGAATAGCTATGGCTACACCTTC. Encoded protein: CASSFSAGNSYGYTF.

This clone occurred once. The V and J genes are TRBV11-2 and TRBJ1-4, with a tentative D call TRBD1 (5 bases). The CDR3 loop spans 18 amino acids. V was clipped by 4 bases and J by 0 bases, with 18 bases between them. Germline loops: CDR1 SGHAT, CDR2 FQNNGV. The CDR3 here is CASSSIRVSNATNEKLFF. The CDR3 DNA sequence: TGTGCCAGCAGCTCGATCAGGGTTTCCAACGCAACTAATGAAAAACTGTTTTTT.

V is TRBV10-3 and J is TRBJ2-1, with 7 bases matching TRBD2. In germline, CDR1 is ENHRY, CDR2 SYGVKD. V trimming: 7 bases; J trimming: 5 bases; junction bases outside the gene matches: 8. This CDR3 has 14 residues. The CDR3 protein is CAIKIGRDHNEQFF. CDR3 sequence (DNA): TGTGCCATCAAGATAGGGAGGGACCACAATGAGCAGTTCTTC.

This chain joins TRBV27 and TRBJ2-3; D gene unclear. Trimming cost V 3 bases and J 0 bases, with 16 bases left between them. Germline V gene data show CDR1 as MNHEY and CDR2 as SMNVEV (reference sequence). The CDR3 extends over 17 amino acids. The CDR3 reads CASSFFPLRPSTDTQYF. CDR3 DNA: TGTGCCAGCAGTTTCTTCCCGCTACGTCCTAGCACAGATACGCAGTATTTT.